Below, 2 T cell receptor beta chains from the same sample are listed, as sequenced in a study of T cell responses to AZD1222 COVID-19 vaccine listed by TCRdb under 2021. The receptor library was made with the immunoSEQ multiplex PCR assay. TCRdb holds this immuneACCESS table with in-frame rearrangements only. Some clones are missing; in checked studies, unresolved V genes explain under half, and the rest has no known cause. In all, the sample holds tens of thousands of clones, and 80% to 90% of those were seen once. Over 2% of the sample is in the top ten clones. In light of the paper, this sample's time point label describes: about 28 days (+/-7) after the second vaccine dose. This material consisted of peripheral blood, taken 28 days after the second AZD1222 dose. Receptor source: an adult who received the AZD1222 COVID-19 vaccine.

The V gene is TRBV7-9, the J gene TRBJ1-1; D may be TRBD1 (6 bases). The V end lost 1 base, the J end lost 13 bases, and 16 bases lay between the germline ends. This CDR3 is 13 amino acids long. Germline CDR1 and CDR2: SEHNR and FQNEAQ (reference sequence). The CDR3 here is CASSLGQGTGGFF. Here the CDR3 DNA reads TGTGCCAGCAGCTTAGGCCAGGGGACTGGGGGTTTCTTT.

V usage is TRBV7-8 and J usage is TRBJ2-7; D gene unclear. Germline V gene data show CDR1 as SGHVS and CDR2 as FQNEAQ. This CDR3 has 13 amino acids. The ends were cut back, 4 bases at V and 3 bases at J, with 10 bases in the middle. CDR3 in DNA: TGTGCCAGCAGCTCAGTGGACGGCTACGAGCAGTACTTC. Its translation: CASSSVDGYEQYF.